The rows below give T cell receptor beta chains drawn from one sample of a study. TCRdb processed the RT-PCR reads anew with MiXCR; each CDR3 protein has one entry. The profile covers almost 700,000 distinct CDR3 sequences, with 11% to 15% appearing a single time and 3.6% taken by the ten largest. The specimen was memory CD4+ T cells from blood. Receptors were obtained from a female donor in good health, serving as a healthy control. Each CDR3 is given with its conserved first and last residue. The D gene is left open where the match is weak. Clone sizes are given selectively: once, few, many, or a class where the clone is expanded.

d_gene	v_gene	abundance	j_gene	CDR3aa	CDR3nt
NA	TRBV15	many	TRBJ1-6	CATSRDRGENSPLHF	TGTGCCACCAGCAGAGATAGGGGGGAGAATTCACCCCTCCACTTT
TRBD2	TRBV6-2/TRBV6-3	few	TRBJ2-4	CASGLAGAYIQYF	TGTGCCTCGGGACTAGCGGGAGCCTACATTCAGTACTTC
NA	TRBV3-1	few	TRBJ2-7	CASSLGSLTYEQYF	TGTGCCAGCAGCCTAGGGAGTTTAACCTACGAGCAGTACTTC
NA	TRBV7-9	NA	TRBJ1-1	CASSPRGHWGFMNTEAFF	TGTGCCAGCAGCCCGCGGGGGCACTGGGGTTTTATGAACACTGAAGCTTTCTTT
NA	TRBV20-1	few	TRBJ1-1	CSARPQMGGYSEAFF	TGCAGTGCTAGACCCCAGATGGGGGGGTATAGTGAAGCTTTCTTT
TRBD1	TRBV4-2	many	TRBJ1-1	CASSPTGEPEAFF	TGTGCCAGCAGCCCGACAGGGGAACCTGAAGCTTTCTTT
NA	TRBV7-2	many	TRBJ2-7	CASSLGGDPSYEQYF	TGTGCCAGCAGCTTAGGGGGAGACCCATCCTACGAGCAGTACTTC
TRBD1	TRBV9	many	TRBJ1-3	CASSATGAPGNTIYF	TGTGCCAGCAGCGCTACAGGGGCCCCTGGAAACACCATATATTTT
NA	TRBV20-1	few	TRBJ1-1	CSANGNTEAFF	TGCAGTGCAAACGGGAACACTGAAGCTTTCTTT
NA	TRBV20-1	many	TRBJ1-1	CSARDLARGKGEAFF	TGCAGTGCTAGAGATCTCGCTAGGGGAAAAGGTGAAGCTTTCTTT
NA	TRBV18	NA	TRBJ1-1	CASSLELRGNTEAFF	TGTGCCAGCTCACTCGAGTTGAGGGGGAACACTGAAGCTTTCTTT
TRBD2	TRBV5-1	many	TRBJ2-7	CASSLEAREFDEQYF	TGCGCCAGCAGCTTGGAGGCGCGGGAGTTCGACGAGCAGTACTTC
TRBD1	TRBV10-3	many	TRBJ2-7	CASSRPTGTEYEQYF	TGTGCCTCGAGCCGACCTACCGGGACAGAATACGAGCAGTACTTC
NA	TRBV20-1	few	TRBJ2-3	CSARDQSADTQYF	TGCAGTGCTAGAGATCAAAGCGCAGATACGCAGTATTTT
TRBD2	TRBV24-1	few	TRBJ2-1	CATSDYPGLAGYNEQFF	TGTGCCACCAGTGATTACCCGGGACTAGCGGGTTACAATGAGCAGTTCTTC
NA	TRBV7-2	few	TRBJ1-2	CASSLAGGVSNYGYTF	TGTGCCAGCAGCTTGGCTGGGGGCGTGTCGAACTATGGCTACACCTTC
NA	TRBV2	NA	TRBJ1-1	CASSGIGPEAFF	TGTGCCAGCAGTGGGATAGGGCCTGAAGCTTTCTTT
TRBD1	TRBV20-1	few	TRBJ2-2	CSAGGTGGTTGELFF	TGCAGTGCTGGAGGGACAGGGGGCACCACCGGGGAGCTGTTTTTT
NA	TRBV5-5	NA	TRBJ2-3	CASSPVGLDTQYF	TGTGCCAGCAGCCCGGTGGGGTTAGATACGCAGTATTTT
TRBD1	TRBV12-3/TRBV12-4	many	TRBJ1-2	CASSSPGQGYGYTF	TGTGCCAGCAGTTCTCCGGGACAGGGCTATGGCTACACCTTC
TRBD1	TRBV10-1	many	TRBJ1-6	CASSGTGGDSPLHF	TGCGCCAGCAGCGGGACAGGGGGAGATTCACCCCTCCACTTT
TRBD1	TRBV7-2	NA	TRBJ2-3	CASSGQVLVTDTQYF	TGTGCCAGCAGCGGACAGGTGCTCGTCACAGATACGCAGTATTTT
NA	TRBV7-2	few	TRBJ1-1	CASSPPGETEAFF	TGTGCCAGCAGCCCCCCGGGGGAGACTGAAGCTTTCTTT